These T cell receptor beta chains were read from a single sample in a study of T cells after posttransplantation cyclophosphamide. TCRdb's table, derived via immunoSEQ multiplex PCR, lists solely in-frame clones and lacks some. The repertoire holds almost 7,000 clones, with roughly nine tenths as singletons. Sequenced material: CD8+ T cells sorted from blood, taken after allogeneic stem cell transplant with posttransplant cyclophosphamide. These receptors originate from a male patient over 55 who received an allogeneic stem cell transplant from a related donor and was CMV-positive. Some T cells may be transferred from the graft donor. CDR3s include the opening cysteine and the closing phenylalanine or tryptophan. A D gene is named only where the DNA matches it firmly. Not all rows give a size; the values are once, few, many and, for expanded clones, a class.

d_call	v_call	j_call	clone_size	cdr3_aa	cdr3_nt
TRBD1	TRBV28	TRBJ2-7	.	CASSFPRDRVVAYEQYF	TGTGCCAGCAGTTTCCCCCGGGACAGGGTAGTAGCCTACGAGCAGTACTTC
.	TRBV5-4	TRBJ2-5	.	CASSPGVSQGRTQYF	TGTGCCAGCAGCCCTGGTGTCTCCCAGGGGAGGACCCAGTACTTC
.	TRBV14	TRBJ2-2	.	CASSPLGERANTGELFF	TGTGCCAGCAGCCCCCTTGGGGAGCGCGCGAACACCGGGGAGCTGTTTTTT
TRBD1	TRBV7-6	TRBJ2-2	once	CASSLAWGMDRVDTGELFF	TGTGCCAGCAGCTTAGCCTGGGGGATGGACAGGGTGGACACCGGGGAGCTGTTTTTT
TRBD1	TRBV27	TRBJ1-2	.	CASSPGTVYGYTF	TGTGCCAGCAGCCCTGGGACAGTCTATGGCTACACCTTC
.	TRBV7-2	TRBJ2-2	.	CASSLIDPPGELFF	TGTGCCAGCAGCTTAATAGATCCCCCCGGGGAGCTGTTTTTT
TRBD1	TRBV19	TRBJ2-1	.	CASGQGNSYNEQFF	TGTGCCAGCGGACAGGGGAACTCCTACAATGAGCAGTTCTTC
.	TRBV4-1	TRBJ2-1	.	CASSQGQGTNNEQFF	TGCGCCAGCAGCCAAGGGCAGGGGACGAACAATGAGCAGTTCTTC
TRBD1	TRBV28	TRBJ2-4	.	CASSHGLDRGLQNIQYF	TGTGCCAGCAGTCACGGTTTAGACAGGGGTCTTCAAAACATTCAGTACTTC
.	TRBV13	TRBJ2-3	once	CASSASGSDTQYF	TGTGCCAGCAGCGCCTCAGGGTCAGATACGCAGTATTTT
.	TRBV4-2	TRBJ1-1	few	CASSHQRGERTEAFF	TGTGCCAGCAGCCACCAGCGGGGGGAACGCACTGAAGCTTTCTTT
.	TRBV7-8	TRBJ1-1	once	CASGYSEGNEAFF	TGTGCCAGCGGTTACTCGGAGGGGAACGAAGCTTTCTTT
.	TRBV4-2	TRBJ2-3	.	CASSQDLVASTDTQYF	TGTGCCAGCAGCCAAGATCTTGTAGCTAGCACAGATACGCAGTATTTT
.	TRBV11-1	TRBJ2-7	.	CASSLALGGEQYF	TGTGCCAGCAGCTTAGCGTTGGGAGGCGAGCAGTACTTC
.	TRBV9	TRBJ2-7	.	CASSVGGSDYEQYF	TGTGCCAGCAGCGTAGGGGGCAGTGACTACGAGCAGTACTTC
.	TRBV5-1	TRBJ2-1	.	CASSLGLVEGEQFF	TGCGCCAGCAGCTTGGGGCTGGTTGAGGGTGAGCAGTTCTTC
TRBD1	TRBV2	TRBJ1-1	.	CASRTGAEAFF	TGTGCCAGCAGGACAGGGGCAGAAGCTTTCTTT
TRBD2	TRBV9	TRBJ2-1	.	CASSPYAGAGGNNEQFF	TGTGCCAGCAGCCCCTACGCCGGAGCGGGGGGAAACAATGAGCAGTTCTTC
TRBD2	TRBV11-2	TRBJ2-1	.	CASSTSSGLAGVSYNEQFF	TGTGCCAGCAGCACCTCTTCAGGACTAGCGGGGGTCTCCTACAATGAGCAGTTCTTC
.	TRBV27	TRBJ1-2	.	CASSPGTRIGYTF	TGTGCCAGCAGTCCAGGGACAAGAATTGGCTACACCTTC
.	TRBV7-2	TRBJ1-2	once	CASTTSLPRELGYGYTF	TGTGCCAGCACAACATCTCTCCCCAGGGAACTGGGGTATGGCTACACCTTC
TRBD1	TRBV5-4	TRBJ1-2	.	CASSLRGTASYGYTF	TGTGCCAGCAGCTTGCGTGGGACAGCTTCCTATGGCTACACCTTC
.	TRBV28	TRBJ1-5	.	CASSKDTGIGQPQHF	TGTGCCAGCAGTAAGGATACAGGGATAGGTCAGCCCCAGCATTTT
.	TRBV21-1	TRBJ2-2	.	CASSKFPGLAGGPGELFF	TGTGCCAGCAGCAAATTTCCCGGGCTAGCGGGGGGGCCCGGGGAGCTGTTTTTT
TRBD1	TRBV6-5	TRBJ2-2	.	CASSFTGGAGGELFF	TGTGCCAGCAGTTTTACAGGGGGCGCGGGCGGGGAGCTGTTTTTT
.	TRBV2	TRBJ1-1	.	CASSGPGLNEAFF	TGTGCCAGCAGTGGACCGGGACTCAATGAAGCTTTCTTT
.	TRBV13	TRBJ2-7	.	CASSEGGEGPTYEQYF	TGTGCCAGCAGCGAGGGGGGGGAGGGACCGACCTACGAGCAGTACTTC
.	TRBV7-9	TRBJ1-1	.	CASSNIHRNTEAFF	TGTGCCAGCAGCAACATCCACAGGAACACTGAAGCTTTCTTT
.	TRBV19	TRBJ2-7	.	CASREAGGAYEQYF	TGTGCCAGTCGGGAGGCAGGGGGCGCCTACGAGCAGTACTTC
TRBD2	TRBV4-1	TRBJ2-7	.	CASSQKTSGGTYEQYF	TGCGCCAGCAGCCAAAAGACTAGCGGGGGAACCTACGAGCAGTACTTC
TRBD1	TRBV6-5	TRBJ2-7	once	CASSYSQGDNEQYF	TGTGCCAGCAGTTACTCCCAGGGGGATAACGAGCAGTACTTC
TRBD2	TRBV9	TRBJ2-5	.	CASSPSGGAQETQYF	TGTGCCAGCAGCCCAAGCGGGGGGGCCCAAGAGACCCAGTACTTC
TRBD2	TRBV29-1	TRBJ2-1	.	CSVEETSGLMDEQFF	TGCAGCGTGGAAGAAACTAGCGGCCTTATGGATGAGCAGTTCTTC
.	TRBV7-6	TRBJ1-4	.	CASSFTRVGEKLFF	TGTGCCAGCAGCTTTACGAGGGTAGGAGAAAAACTGTTTTTT
.	TRBV9	TRBJ2-1	.	CASSPSPKPEQFF	TGTGCCAGCAGCCCCTCCCCTAAACCAGAGCAGTTCTTC
TRBD2	TRBV4-2	TRBJ2-1	few	CASSQALLAGGLYNEQFF	TGTGCCAGCAGCCAAGCCTTACTAGCGGGGGGGCTGTACAATGAGCAGTTCTTC
TRBD2	TRBV4-1	TRBJ2-1	.	CASSQDQLAGGLYEQFF	TGCGCCAGCAGCCAAGATCAACTAGCGGGGGGGCTCTATGAGCAGTTCTTC
.	TRBV30	TRBJ1-1	.	CAWDTGPNTEAFF	TGTGCCTGGGATACAGGACCGAACACTGAAGCTTTCTTT
.	TRBV4-1	TRBJ2-1	.	CASSQEQNNEQFF	TGCGCCAGCAGCCAAGAACAAAACAATGAGCAGTTCTTC
.	TRBV4-2	TRBJ1-3	.	CASSQVGTGSSGNTIYF	TGTGCCAGCAGCCAAGTTGGAACAGGGAGCTCTGGAAACACCATATATTTT
.	TRBV6-1	TRBJ2-7	.	CASRGKGPYEQYF	TGTGCCAGCAGGGGCAAGGGGCCCTACGAGCAGTACTTC
TRBD1	TRBV19	TRBJ1-1	.	CASSERGFDRGVHMNTEAFF	TGTGCCAGTAGTGAACGAGGTTTCGACAGGGGGGTCCACATGAACACTGAAGCTTTCTTT
.	TRBV11-2	TRBJ2-3	.	CASSLDPGEVLDTQYF	TGTGCCAGCAGCTTAGATCCGGGGGAGGTTTTGGATACGCAGTATTTT
TRBD1	TRBV7-9	TRBJ1-6	.	CASSKMDRGPDSPLHF	TGTGCCAGCAGCAAAATGGACAGGGGGCCGGATTCACCCCTCCACTTT
.	TRBV7-9	TRBJ1-5	.	CASSLSGGGNQPQHF	TGTGCCAGCAGTTTGTCCGGGGGGGGCAATCAGCCCCAGCATTTT
.	TRBV11-3	TRBJ1-1	.	CASSLGVNTEAFF	TGTGCCAGCAGCTTAGGAGTGAACACTGAAGCTTTCTTT
.	TRBV7-3	TRBJ1-1	few	CASSLTMGSSEAFF	TGTGCCAGCAGCTTAACTATGGGGAGTTCTGAAGCTTTCTTT
.	TRBV28	TRBJ1-5	.	CASSYYSGSYGNQPQHF	TGTGCCAGCAGTTACTACTCCGGGTCCTATGGCAATCAGCCCCAGCATTTT
.	TRBV29-1	TRBJ2-1	.	CSVESREGEQFF	TGCAGCGTTGAGTCCAGGGAAGGTGAGCAGTTCTTC
.	TRBV7-9	TRBJ2-7	.	CASTVIYEQYF	TGTGCCAGCACCGTAATCTACGAGCAGTACTTC
.	TRBV7-9	TRBJ1-1	.	CASSGEGRLEAFF	TGTGCCAGCAGCGGTGAGGGCCGCCTTGAAGCTTTCTTT
TRBD1	TRBV19	TRBJ1-1	.	CASRPQGGTEAFF	TGTGCCAGTAGGCCTCAGGGGGGCACTGAAGCTTTCTTT
TRBD2	TRBV30	TRBJ2-1	.	CAWSGTGTSGGAEQFF	TGTGCCTGGAGCGGGACCGGGACTAGCGGGGGGGCCGAGCAGTTCTTC
.	TRBV9	TRBJ2-2	.	CASEAEEAGELFF	TGTGCCAGCGAAGCGGAGGAAGCCGGGGAGCTGTTTTTT
TRBD1	TRBV7-9	TRBJ1-6	once	CASSSPTGVNSPLHF	TGTGCCAGCAGCTCACCGACAGGGGTAAATTCACCCCTCCACTTT